The TCR beta chain under discussion was sequenced for a study of blood T cell repertoires in COVID-19. Study overall: In each case, the material was cDNA or gDNA derived from T cells, B-cell-depleted T cells, or PBMCs.

Original processing notes: Reference gene primer amplification yielded estimated nucleated cell counts. The assay was immunoSEQ multiplex PCR, and TCRdb's table has in-frame clones only and misses some. V, J and clone size derive from that table, while D and trimming were established from the DNA sequence. Of over 100,000 clones in the sample, around 90% were seen once. Trimming cost V 2 bases and J 3 bases, with 13 bases left between them. Germline assignment: CDR1 SGHTA and CDR2 FQGNSA. The CDR3 loop spans 15 amino acids. The chain joins TRBV7-2 to TRBJ2-5, with D tentatively TRBD2 (7 bases). The sequence came from a man aged 50 or older with active or convalescent COVID-19. The sample comprised peripheral blood. CDR3 in amino acids: CASSLRGGREETQYF. CDR3 coding DNA: TGTGCCAGCAGCTTAAGGGGGGGCCGCGAAGAGACCCAGTACTTC.